This is a list of T cell receptor beta chains from one sample in a study of cytomegalovirus exposure and HLA in healthy donors. Sequenced by immunoSEQ multiplex PCR; TCRdb stores in-frame clones only, minus some. The table records around 200,000 clones, around 67% of them present only once. The specimen sequenced was PBMCs. The receptors here all came from a woman younger than 45 in good health and CMV-seropositive. CDR3s include the opening cysteine and the closing phenylalanine or tryptophan. Each record gives: CDR3 DNA, CDR3 protein, clone size, J gene, V gene, D gene. The D gene is left open where the match is weak. Not all rows give a size; the values are once, few, many and, for expanded clones, a class.

CDR3nt: TGTGCCAGCAGTCTGGACACCTACAATGAGCAGTTCTTC
CDR3aa: CASSLDTYNEQFF
abundance: NA
j_gene: TRBJ2-1
v_gene: TRBV25-1
d_gene: NA

CDR3nt: TGTGCCAGCAGCCTGGGCGCGACTGGGGAGCTGTTTTTT
CDR3aa: CASSLGATGELFF
abundance: NA
j_gene: TRBJ2-2
v_gene: TRBV5-4
d_gene: NA

CDR3nt: TGCGCCAGCAGCTTGGTACAGGGAAACACCATATATTTT
CDR3aa: CASSLVQGNTIYF
abundance: few
j_gene: TRBJ1-3
v_gene: TRBV5-1
d_gene: NA

CDR3nt: TGTGCCAGCAGTTTGAGGACCGGACAGACTACCTACGAGCAGTACTTC
CDR3aa: CASSLRTGQTTYEQYF
abundance: NA
j_gene: TRBJ2-7
v_gene: TRBV27
d_gene: NA

CDR3nt: TGTGCCAGTAGTATCGAGACGGCACAGGGACCCCAGCATTTT
CDR3aa: CASSIETAQGPQHF
abundance: NA
j_gene: TRBJ1-5
v_gene: TRBV19
d_gene: NA

CDR3nt: TGTGCCACAGGACAGCCGAGCTCCTACAATGAGCAGTTCTTC
CDR3aa: CATGQPSSYNEQFF
abundance: few
j_gene: TRBJ2-1
v_gene: TRBV28
d_gene: NA

CDR3nt: TGTGCCAGCAGCTTATCTAGCTCGGTCAATGAGCAGTTCTTC
CDR3aa: CASSLSSSVNEQFF
abundance: NA
j_gene: TRBJ2-1
v_gene: TRBV7-9
d_gene: NA

CDR3nt: TGTGCCAGCAGCTTGGCCACAGCTAACTATGGCTACACCTTC
CDR3aa: CASSLATANYGYTF
abundance: NA
j_gene: TRBJ1-2
v_gene: TRBV5-6
d_gene: NA

CDR3nt: TGTGCCAGCAGCTTACGTGTGGGCGGGAGCTCCTACAATGAGCAGTTCTTC
CDR3aa: CASSLRVGGSSYNEQFF
abundance: NA
j_gene: TRBJ2-1
v_gene: TRBV7-8
d_gene: TRBD2

CDR3nt: TGTGCCAGCAGCATCCCGGGGGGCTCCTACGAGCAGTACTTC
CDR3aa: CASSIPGGSYEQYF
abundance: NA
j_gene: TRBJ2-7
v_gene: TRBV27
d_gene: TRBD2

CDR3nt: TGTGCCAGCAGTTTATTGGGACAGCGACCCAATCAGCCCCAGCATTTT
CDR3aa: CASSLLGQRPNQPQHF
abundance: NA
j_gene: TRBJ1-5
v_gene: TRBV27
d_gene: TRBD1

CDR3nt: TGCGCCAGCAGCTTGGGGACAGGTCTATGGGACTTC
CDR3aa: CASSLGTGLWDF
abundance: once
j_gene: TRBJ2-7
v_gene: TRBV5-1
d_gene: TRBD1

CDR3nt: TGTGCCAGTAGTATTGGGGAGAATGAGCAGTTCTTC
CDR3aa: CASSIGENEQFF
abundance: NA
j_gene: TRBJ2-1
v_gene: TRBV19
d_gene: NA

CDR3nt: TGTGCCAGCAGCGAGACAGCCGGGGGCTACGAGCAGTACTTC
CDR3aa: CASSETAGGYEQYF
abundance: once
j_gene: TRBJ2-7
v_gene: TRBV6-1
d_gene: NA

CDR3nt: TGTGCCAGCACCTTCGGCGGGGAGCTGTTTTTT
CDR3aa: CASTFGGELFF
abundance: NA
j_gene: TRBJ2-2
v_gene: TRBV5-6
d_gene: NA

CDR3nt: TGTGCCATCAGTGAGCCCGGGACAGGGGACAACAATGAGCAGTTCTTC
CDR3aa: CAISEPGTGDNNEQFF
abundance: NA
j_gene: TRBJ2-1
v_gene: TRBV10-3
d_gene: TRBD1

CDR3nt: TGTGCCAGTAGTACGGGACAAGGTTACGAGCAGTACTTC
CDR3aa: CASSTGQGYEQYF
abundance: NA
j_gene: TRBJ2-7
v_gene: TRBV19
d_gene: NA

CDR3nt: TGTGCTAGTGGTTCTGTTTATGAGCAGTTCTTC
CDR3aa: CASGSVYEQFF
abundance: NA
j_gene: TRBJ2-1
v_gene: TRBV12-5
d_gene: NA

CDR3nt: TGCGCCAGCAGTATTGGGACAGGGGCCTCCTACGAGCAGTACTTC
CDR3aa: CASSIGTGASYEQYF
abundance: NA
j_gene: TRBJ2-7
v_gene: TRBV5-1
d_gene: TRBD1

CDR3nt: TGTGCCAGCGCTAGCGGGAGCTCCTACAATGAGCAGTTCTTC
CDR3aa: CASASGSSYNEQFF
abundance: NA
j_gene: TRBJ2-1
v_gene: TRBV6-4
d_gene: TRBD2

CDR3nt: TGTGCCAGTAGTATGAAGGACGTTCTATTAGCGGGAGTACCCTACGAGCAGTACTTC
CDR3aa: CASSMKDVLLAGVPYEQYF
abundance: NA
j_gene: TRBJ2-7
v_gene: TRBV19
d_gene: TRBD2

CDR3nt: TGTGCCAGTAGTGCTTCCGGGACTAGCGGGTCCTACGAGCAGTACTTC
CDR3aa: CASSASGTSGSYEQYF
abundance: NA
j_gene: TRBJ2-7
v_gene: TRBV19
d_gene: TRBD2

CDR3nt: TGTGCCACCAGCAGAAGTGGCCACGAGCAGTACTTC
CDR3aa: CATSRSGHEQYF
abundance: NA
j_gene: TRBJ2-7
v_gene: TRBV15
d_gene: NA

CDR3nt: TGTGCCAGCAGCCCCCTCGGGGGGGTATACAATGAGCAGTTCTTC
CDR3aa: CASSPLGGVYNEQFF
abundance: NA
j_gene: TRBJ2-1
v_gene: TRBV5-6
d_gene: TRBD2

CDR3nt: TGTGCCAGCAGTCCTCGGACAGGCACGGGCAATCAGCCCCAGCATTTT
CDR3aa: CASSPRTGTGNQPQHF
abundance: NA
j_gene: TRBJ1-5
v_gene: TRBV27
d_gene: TRBD1

CDR3nt: TGCGCCAGCAGCCCTAGGACTAGTCATCACGAGCAGTACTTC
CDR3aa: CASSPRTSHHEQYF
abundance: once
j_gene: TRBJ2-7
v_gene: TRBV5-1
d_gene: TRBD2

CDR3nt: TGTGCCAGCAGCCCGAGTACTCTTAGCACAGATACGCAGTATTTT
CDR3aa: CASSPSTLSTDTQYF
abundance: NA
j_gene: TRBJ2-3
v_gene: TRBV7-9
d_gene: NA

CDR3nt: TGCGCCAGCAGCTTGCGGCAGGGTAATACCGGGGAGCTGTTTTTT
CDR3aa: CASSLRQGNTGELFF
abundance: NA
j_gene: TRBJ2-2
v_gene: TRBV5-1
d_gene: NA

CDR3nt: TGTGCCAGCAGTCTAGCGGGAGGGGTAGATACGCAGTATTTT
CDR3aa: CASSLAGGVDTQYF
abundance: few
j_gene: TRBJ2-3
v_gene: TRBV6-1
d_gene: TRBD2

CDR3nt: TGTGCCAGCACCCCATCGGGACAGCCTGGGGCCAACGTCCTGACTTTC
CDR3aa: CASTPSGQPGANVLTF
abundance: NA
j_gene: TRBJ2-6
v_gene: TRBV27
d_gene: TRBD1

CDR3nt: TGTGCCAGCAGCTTAGTCGCACGGCGGACTGAAGCTTTCTTT
CDR3aa: CASSLVARRTEAFF
abundance: NA
j_gene: TRBJ1-1
v_gene: TRBV11-2
d_gene: NA

CDR3nt: TGTGCCAGCAGCACCGAGGCGAGATATGGCTACACCTTC
CDR3aa: CASSTEARYGYTF
abundance: few
j_gene: TRBJ1-2
v_gene: TRBV7-8
d_gene: NA

CDR3nt: TGTGCCATCAGTGAAGGGGGACTAGCGGGCAGGATTATTGCCTACAATGAGCAGTTCTTC
CDR3aa: CAISEGGLAGRIIAYNEQFF
abundance: NA
j_gene: TRBJ2-1
v_gene: TRBV10-3
d_gene: TRBD2

CDR3nt: TGTGCCAGCAGTGGGGCCGTCTCCTACGAGCAGTACTTC
CDR3aa: CASSGAVSYEQYF
abundance: NA
j_gene: TRBJ2-7
v_gene: TRBV2
d_gene: NA

CDR3nt: TGTGCCAGCAGCCGACAAGTTCTTTACGAGCAGTACTTC
CDR3aa: CASSRQVLYEQYF
abundance: NA
j_gene: TRBJ2-7
v_gene: TRBV5-6
d_gene: NA

CDR3nt: TGTGCCAGCACCCCCGGTTGGGCGGGAGATACGCAGTATTTT
CDR3aa: CASTPGWAGDTQYF
abundance: NA
j_gene: TRBJ2-3
v_gene: TRBV5-6
d_gene: NA

CDR3nt: TGTGCCAGAAGCCCACCCAAACGAAGGGCAGGTTCACCTAGCGAGAACTATGGCTACACCTTC
CDR3aa: CARSPPKRRAGSPSENYGYTF
abundance: NA
j_gene: TRBJ1-2
v_gene: TRBV5-3
d_gene: NA

CDR3nt: TGTGCCATCCTAACCCTCCCTCAAACGAACACTGAAGCTTTCTTT
CDR3aa: CAILTLPQTNTEAFF
abundance: NA
j_gene: TRBJ1-1
v_gene: TRBV28
d_gene: NA

CDR3nt: TGTGCCAGCTCACGTGGAGGAAGCATCGTCGAGCAGTACTTC
CDR3aa: CASSRGGSIVEQYF
abundance: once
j_gene: TRBJ2-7
v_gene: TRBV18
d_gene: NA

CDR3nt: TGTGCCAGTAGGGACAGGGAATACGAGCAGTACTTC
CDR3aa: CASRDREYEQYF
abundance: NA
j_gene: TRBJ2-7
v_gene: TRBV19
d_gene: TRBD1

CDR3nt: TGTGCCAGCAGTCTCCCGGACAGTAGCAATCAGCCCCAGCATTTT
CDR3aa: CASSLPDSSNQPQHF
abundance: NA
j_gene: TRBJ1-5
v_gene: TRBV28
d_gene: NA

CDR3nt: TGTGCCAGCAGCTTAGGAGGGAGGACCGTGCGGGGCGAGCAGTTCTTC
CDR3aa: CASSLGGRTVRGEQFF
abundance: NA
j_gene: TRBJ2-1
v_gene: TRBV7-9
d_gene: NA

CDR3nt: TGTGCCAGCAGCGGGACGGGACTAGCGTTGGATGAGCTGTTCTTC
CDR3aa: CASSGTGLALDELFF
abundance: NA
j_gene: TRBJ2-1
v_gene: TRBV9
d_gene: TRBD2

CDR3nt: TGTGCCAGCAGCCCTACGGCTGAAGCTTTCTTT
CDR3aa: CASSPTAEAFF
abundance: NA
j_gene: TRBJ1-1
v_gene: TRBV11-2
d_gene: NA

CDR3nt: TGTGCCAGCAATTTTTGGGCAGGGGAGACCCAGTACTTC
CDR3aa: CASNFWAGETQYF
abundance: NA
j_gene: TRBJ2-5
v_gene: TRBV5-6
d_gene: NA

CDR3nt: TGTGCCAGCAGCTTAGTCGGGGGGTTTAGGGTTCTGAATGAGCAGTTCTTC
CDR3aa: CASSLVGGFRVLNEQFF
abundance: few
j_gene: TRBJ2-1
v_gene: TRBV7-8
d_gene: TRBD2

CDR3nt: TGCGCCAGCAGCTTAGGACAGGGCCCCAGCTCCTACGAGCAGTACTTC
CDR3aa: CASSLGQGPSSYEQYF
abundance: NA
j_gene: TRBJ2-7
v_gene: TRBV5-1
d_gene: TRBD1

CDR3nt: TGTGCCAGTAGTATAGATCGAAGGCGGGACGGGGAAGCTTTCTTT
CDR3aa: CASSIDRRRDGEAFF
abundance: NA
j_gene: TRBJ1-1
v_gene: TRBV19
d_gene: NA

CDR3nt: TGTGCCAGCAGCTTACCACAGGGGGTCACTGAAGCTTTCTTT
CDR3aa: CASSLPQGVTEAFF
abundance: NA
j_gene: TRBJ1-1
v_gene: TRBV7-9
d_gene: TRBD1

CDR3nt: TGTGCCAGCAGTTTATTGGGACAGGGGGCGCAGTGGAACACTGAAGCTTTCTTT
CDR3aa: CASSLLGQGAQWNTEAFF
abundance: NA
j_gene: TRBJ1-1
v_gene: TRBV27
d_gene: TRBD1

CDR3nt: TGTGCCAGTAGTGCAAACAGGGGGCGGTCAGATACGCAGTATTTT
CDR3aa: CASSANRGRSDTQYF
abundance: NA
j_gene: TRBJ2-3
v_gene: TRBV19
d_gene: TRBD1

CDR3nt: TGTGCCAGCAGTCTTTTAGATTTTAATGGCTACACCTTC
CDR3aa: CASSLLDFNGYTF
abundance: NA
j_gene: TRBJ1-2
v_gene: TRBV28
d_gene: NA

CDR3nt: TGTGCCAGCAGCTTAGTTGCACTCTCCTACGAGCAGTACTTC
CDR3aa: CASSLVALSYEQYF
abundance: NA
j_gene: TRBJ2-7
v_gene: TRBV11-2
d_gene: NA

CDR3nt: TGTGCCAGCAGCTTAGACATCCAAGTTGCCTACGAGCAGTACTTC
CDR3aa: CASSLDIQVAYEQYF
abundance: NA
j_gene: TRBJ2-7
v_gene: TRBV7-2
d_gene: NA